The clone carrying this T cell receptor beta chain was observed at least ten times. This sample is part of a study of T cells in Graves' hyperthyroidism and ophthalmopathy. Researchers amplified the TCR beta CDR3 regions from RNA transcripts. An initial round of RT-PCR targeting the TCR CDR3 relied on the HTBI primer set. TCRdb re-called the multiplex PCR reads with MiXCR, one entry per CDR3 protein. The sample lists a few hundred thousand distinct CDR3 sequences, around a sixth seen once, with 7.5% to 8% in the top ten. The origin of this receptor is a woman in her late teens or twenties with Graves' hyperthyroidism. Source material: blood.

CDR3 loop: CASSYDGYTEAFF. Written as DNA, the CDR3 is TGTGCCAGCAGTTACGACGGATACACTGAAGCTTTCTTT. This chain links TRBV6-5 with TRBJ1-1; no reliable D call. The germline V and J ends were trimmed by 2 bases and 3 bases, with 7 bases remaining between them. This CDR3 spans 13 amino acids. Per germline, CDR1 MNHEY and CDR2 SVGAGI.